This T cell receptor (beta chain) was recovered during a study of blood T cell repertoires in COVID-19. For the study at large: Spain, Italy and the United States supplied samples that represented acute and convalescent COVID-19. Sources were T cells, B-cell-depleted T cells, or PBMCs; the material itself was cDNA or gDNA.

V was clipped by 1 base and J by 2 bases, with 9 bases between them. This CDR3 has 15 amino acids. Germline CDR1 and CDR2: SGHTA and FQGNSA. Authors' data handling: Reference gene primer amplification gave nucleated cell count estimates. Here immunoSEQ multiplex PCR was the method, and the copy in TCRdb shows in-frame clones only, minus some. V and J calls and clone size are copied from that table; D and trimming were computed from the DNA. The profile covers under 200,000 clones, with 65% to 90% appearing a single time and approximately 1.5% taken by the ten largest. This clonotype originated in a human donor in a cohort sampled during active COVID-19. The sample comprised peripheral blood. The chain employs TRBV7-2 and TRBJ1-5; D is undetermined. Written as DNA, the CDR3 is TGTGCCAGCAGCTTAGGCGAGTTTGGCAATCAGCCCCAGCATTTT. This codes for CASSLGEFGNQPQHF. The variable domain in full, with the rest retrieved from reference TRBV7-2 and TRBJ1-5, is GAGVSQSPSNKVTEKGKDVELRCDPISGHTALYWYRQSLGQGLEFLIYFQGNSAPDKSGLPSDRFSAERTGGSVSTLTIQRTQQEDSAVYLCASSLGEFGNQPQHFGDGTRLSIL.